The clone carrying this T cell receptor beta chain was counted between two and nine times. Antigen specificity is unknown. This specimen comes from a study of T-cell reconstitution after alpha-beta-depleted transplantation in children. Study observations and caveats: Hyperexpanded clones declined; after one year, newly produced T cells mostly supplied diversity.

The germline V and J ends were trimmed by 5 bases and 5 bases, with 2 bases remaining between them. The CDR3 has 10 residues. Germline V gene sequence: CDR1 SEHNR, CDR2 FQNEAQ (reference sequence). Preparation of the TCRbeta library was carried out with unique molecular identifiers. A single record per CDR3 protein comes from TCRdb applying MiXCR to the PCR reads. The sample records around 200,000 distinct CDR3 sequences, roughly a tenth being singletons. The chain couples TRBV7-9 to TRBJ2-3, with D uncertain. The source of this sequence is a child in the first two years of life with acute myeloid leukemia, due to receive a stem cell transplant. The sample was PBMCs, taken before TCRalphabeta/CD19-depleted stem cell transplant. CDR3 sequence reads: CASSQDTQYF. The CDR3, as DNA: TGTGCCAGCAGCCAAGATACGCAGTATTTT.